This TCR beta chain came from a study of OX40 agonist ivuxolimab in advanced cancers. The wider study: An agonistic anti-OX40 (CD134) antibody, ivuxolimab, was used to treat the patients. The study enrolled dose-escalation patients with hepatocellular carcinoma, melanoma, renal cell or head and neck cancer.

The method was immunoSEQ multiplex PCR; TCRdb's version includes in-frame clones alone and lacks a portion of them. The table lists about 10,000 clones, 70% to 90% of them singletons. This sample comprised CD4+ or CD8+ T cells sorted from blood, obtained in a trial of the OX40 agonist ivuxolimab. This TCR was recovered from an adult with an advanced solid tumor such as melanoma, head and neck, liver or kidney cancer.

The CDR3 nucleotides read TGTGCCAGCAGCGGAGGAGGTGAGCAGTTCTTC. The encoded protein is CASSGGGEQFF. The rearrangement links TRBV7-3 to TRBJ2-1; maybe TRBD2 (5 bases). Per the germline V gene, CDR1 is SGHTA and CDR2 is FQGTGA. Trimming left V 5 bases short and J 9 bases short, with 8 bases between. The CDR3 contains 11 residues.